What follows are 24 T cell receptor beta chains derived from one specimen sequenced in a study of blood T cell repertoires in COVID-19 (dated by TCRdb to 2020 to 2022). Libraries came from the immunoSEQ multiplex PCR assay. TCRdb carries this immuneACCESS record with in-frame sequences only. Its versions omit some clonotypes, under half of them owing to an unresolved V gene in the studies checked, with the rest unexplained. This sample lists more than 150,000 clones; less than 90% were detected once. Around 2.5% of the sample is in the top ten clones. Sequencing was performed on peripheral blood. The receptors come from a woman in her 70s with acute or convalescent COVID-19.

This sequence joins TRBV27 and TRBJ1-4, with unresolved D. V gave up 4 bases and J gave up 4 bases, with 13 bases separating them. CDR3 length equals 15 residues. Germline V lookup: CDR1 MNHEY, CDR2 SMNVEV (reference sequence). The CDR3 loop is CASSSYRGNNEKLFF. CDR3 DNA: TGTGCCAGCAGTTCGTACCGGGGTAATAATGAAAAACTGTTTTTT.

The chain has TRBV6-5 and TRBJ1-5; no definite D call. There are 16 residues in the CDR3. The germline CDR1 and CDR2 sequences are MNHEY and SVGAGI. The germline V and J ends were trimmed by 6 bases and 7 bases, with 22 bases remaining between them. This CDR3 reads CASSYQRPIGGQPQHF. The CDR3 bases are TGTGCCAGCAGCTACCAACGGCCCATAGGAGGCCAGCCCCAGCATTTT.

This chain connects TRBV29-1 to TRBJ1-1; D may be TRBD1 (6 bases). CDR3 length: 11 residues. CDR1 SQVTM and CDR2 ANQGSEA come from the germline V gene. With 5 bases removed from V and 8 bases from J, the gap between germline ends came to 12 bases. In DNA, the CDR3 is TGCAGCGTTTTCCGAGACAGGGAAGCTTTCTTT. Protein product: CSVFRDREAFF.

This clone was detected only a few times. The chain carries TRBV6-5 and TRBJ1-6, with D hard to call. The CDR3 spans 14 residues. In germline, CDR1 is MNHEY, CDR2 SVGAGI. With 6 bases removed from V and 0 bases from J, the gap between germline ends came to 6 bases. This chain's CDR3 is CASSGSSYNSPLHF. DNA of the CDR3: TGTGCCAGCAGCGGGAGCTCCTATAATTCACCCCTCCACTTT.

This clone was observed a few times. This chain links TRBV12-3 or TRBV12-4 with TRBJ1-1; D remains ambiguous. V lost 2 bases and J 2 bases, leaving 6 bases between the germline ends. CDR3 length: 13 residues. The CDR3 region is CASSLRSNTEAFF. CDR3 coding DNA: TGTGCCAGCAGTTTACGGAGTAACACTGAAGCTTTCTTT.

This chain uses TRBV9 with TRBJ1-2; possible D gene TRBD1, 6 bases. Trimming cost V 3 bases and J 5 bases, with 14 bases left between them. The CDR3 is 14 residues long. Germline CDR1 is SGDLS and CDR2 is YYNGEE. The CDR3 loop reads CASSEGHRPYGYTF. In DNA form, the CDR3 reads TGTGCCAGCAGCGAGGGACACCGGCCGTATGGCTACACCTTC.

This clone was counted a single time. This chain uses TRBV18 with TRBJ1-2; D is unclear. V was clipped by 2 bases and J by 0 bases, with 7 bases between them. Germline V gene lookup returns CDR1 KGHSH and CDR2 LQKENI. The CDR3 has 14 residues. CDR3 loop: CASSPLGANYGYTF. The CDR3 region has the DNA TGTGCCAGCTCACCATTGGGAGCTAACTATGGCTACACCTTC.

This chain's CDR3 is CASSEDREVAKNIQYF. The DNA for the CDR3 is TGTGCCAGCAGTGAGGACAGGGAGGTCGCAAAAAACATTCAGTACTTC. The chain recombines TRBV2 with TRBJ2-4; 8 nucleotides match TRBD1. V lost 3 bases to trimming and J lost 4 bases; unmatched junction nucleotides: 8. The CDR3 runs 16 residues. Germline assignment: CDR1 SNHLY and CDR2 FYNNEI.

V usage is TRBV3-1 (or the pseudogene TRBV3-2) and J usage is TRBJ2-7; maybe TRBD1 (5 bases). The CDR3 has 14 amino acids. Germline CDR1 reads LGHDT; CDR2 reads YNNKEL (reference sequence). Trimming took off 4 bases at V and 5 bases at J, with 15 bases between the two ends. DNA of the CDR3: TGTGCCAGCAGCCCCAGGGTTGCGGTCCACGAGCAGTACTTC. Its translation: CASSPRVAVHEQYF.

This chain connects TRBV11-2 to TRBJ2-3; 12 nucleotides line up with TRBD2. Germline values: CDR1 SGHAT, CDR2 FQNNGV. Losses at the gene ends were 4 bases for V and 7 bases for J; bases not matched to a gene: 9. The CDR3 has 16 residues. CDR3 residues: CASSSRTSGVGNTQYF. CDR3 sequence (DNA): TGTGCCAGCAGCTCGCGGACTAGCGGGGTGGGTAATACGCAGTATTTT.

The chain combines TRBV29-1 with TRBJ2-3, with 11 positions matching TRBD2. The CDR3 is 19 residues long. The germline CDR1 and CDR2 sequences are SQVTM and ANQGSEA. J was trimmed by 3 bases and V by 3 bases; bases with no gene match: 17. CDR3 residues: CSVDGGTSGGRSPTDTQYF. Here the CDR3 DNA reads TGCAGCGTTGATGGGGGAACTAGCGGGGGTAGGTCGCCGACAGATACGCAGTATTTT.

The CDR3 DNA reads as TGTGCCAGCAGCTTAGCGGGAGGAGGGACAGGGAACTATGGCTACACCTTC. Its protein product is CASSLAGGGTGNYGYTF. V usage is TRBV7-6 and J usage is TRBJ1-2; 9 nucleotides agree with TRBD1. The CDR3 is made up of 17 amino acids. Germline assignment: CDR1 SGHVS and CDR2 FNYEAQ. Germline trimming cut 0 bases from V and 2 bases from J; bases unmatched to any gene: 7.

In this sample, this clone turned up once. J is TRBJ1-1 and V is TRBV19, with 7 bases identical to TRBD1. The CDR3 loop spans 13 amino acids. The V segment lost 11 bases and the J segment 4 bases; nucleotides outside the gene matches: 10. Germline lookup yields CDR1 LNHDA and CDR2 SQIVND (reference sequence). Here the CDR3 reads CASRSGTATEAFF. In DNA form, the CDR3 reads TGTGCCTCGAGATCCGGGACAGCCACTGAAGCTTTCTTT.

CDR3 DNA: TGCGCCAGCAGCCATTCGGACAGCTCCTACAATGAGCAGTTCTTC. Protein sequence: CASSHSDSSYNEQFF. The V and J genes are TRBV4-3 and TRBJ2-1; possible D gene TRBD1, 6 bases. The CDR3 has 15 residues. Germline loops: CDR1 LGHNA, CDR2 YSLEER. Trimming took 3 bases from V and 0 from J, leaving 9 bases between them.

Only one count was recorded for this clone. The J gene is TRBJ2-5, the V gene TRBV4-1; 9 nucleotides align to TRBD2. There are 18 residues in the CDR3. Germline CDR1 is MGHRA and CDR2 is YSYEKL. The V segment lost 4 bases and the J segment 5 bases; nucleotides outside the gene matches: 17. The CDR3 DNA reads as TGCGCCAGCAGCCTACGGCCAGGGCGAGCGGGGGGCTGGGAGACCCAGTACTTC. Protein sequence: CASSLRPGRAGGWETQYF.

CDR3 in DNA: TGTGCCAGTCGCCTCTTGGGGAGTTCAGAAGAGACCCAGTACTTC. Its translation: CASRLLGSSEETQYF. V is TRBV19 and J is TRBJ2-5; D might be TRBD2 (5 bases). V was cut by 8 bases and J by 3 bases, with 19 bases left in between. CDR1 and CDR2 (germline): LNHDA, SQIVND (reference sequence). The CDR3 extends over 15 amino acids.

The chain has TRBV3-1 (or the pseudogene TRBV3-2) and TRBJ2-1; 16 bases agree with TRBD2. This CDR3 region has 21 residues. With V trimmed by 3 bases and J by 7 bases, 18 bases remained unmatched. Germline CDR1 reads LGHDT; CDR2 reads YNNKEL (reference sequence). As DNA, the CDR3 is TGTGCCAGCAGCCAGGATATACCGGGACTAGCGGGGGGGGACTCTGGTAATGAGCAGTTCTTC. It yields the protein CASSQDIPGLAGGDSGNEQFF.

V is TRBV15 and J is TRBJ2-1; weak D call: TRBD2 (5 bases). Germline assignment: CDR1 LNHNV and CDR2 YYDKDF (reference sequence). The CDR3 is made up of 16 amino acids. V lost 1 base and J lost 8, with 18 bases in between. The CDR3 loop is CATSRGMAAVSDEQFF. CDR3 nucleotides: TGTGCCACCAGCAGAGGTATGGCAGCAGTTAGCGATGAGCAGTTCTTC.

The chain combines TRBV5-6 with TRBJ2-7, with 10 positions matching TRBD1. The germline gives CDR1 SGHDT, CDR2 YYEEEE. CDR3 size: 17 residues. V lost 0 bases and J lost 0; bases outside the gene matches: 6. CDR3 sequence (DNA): TGTGCCAGCAGCTTGGTGGGGGGACAGGGGAGCTCCTACGAGCAGTACTTC. It codes for CASSLVGGQGSSYEQYF.

The chain recombines TRBV2 with TRBJ1-1, with TRBD1 matching over 7 bases. Looked up from germline, CDR1 is SNHLY and CDR2 is FYNNEI. The CDR3 length is 13 residues. V dropped 5 bases and J dropped 11; count of bases not matched to a gene: 11. The CDR3 DNA reads TGTGCCAGCAGTCTACAGGGGTCAGGTAGGGCTTTCTTT. This translates into CASSLQGSGRAFF.

The rearrangement links TRBV27 to TRBJ1-6, with TRBD1 matching over 8 bases. This CDR3 contains 16 residues. Germline CDR1 reads MNHEY; CDR2 reads SMNVEV (reference sequence). With 5 bases clipped from V and 6 bases from J, the junction kept 9 bases outside the gene matches. The CDR3 DNA is TGTGCCAGCAGTCCCGCCTGGACAGGGCTTAATTCACCCCTCCACTTT. As protein: CASSPAWTGLNSPLHF.

J is TRBJ2-2 and V is TRBV7-2, with 8 bases identical to TRBD2. Unmatched junction bases numbered 6, after V lost 1 base and J lost 5 bases. The CDR3 contains 16 residues. CDR1 and CDR2 from the germline V gene are SGHTA and FQGNSA. CDR3 amino acids: CASSLVGGARTGELFF. DNA of the CDR3: TGTGCCAGCAGCTTAGTCGGGGGGGCTCGGACCGGGGAGCTGTTTTTT.

CDR3 in DNA: TGTGCCAGCAGCTCGACTACCACCGGGGAGCTGTTTTTT. It codes for CASSSTTTGELFF. The chain combines TRBV11-3 with TRBJ2-2, with D possibly TRBD2 on 5 matching bases. Trimming pared 4 bases from V and 4 bases from J, leaving 7 bases between. Germline CDR1 and CDR2: SGHNT and YENEEA. The CDR3 runs 13 residues.

The chain is built from TRBV7-3 and TRBJ2-2; no firm D call. V lost 0 bases and J lost 6, with 5 bases in between. CDR3 length equals 13 residues. Germline V gene lookup returns CDR1 SGHTA and CDR2 FQGTGA. CDR3 protein: CASSLTAAGELFF. The CDR3 DNA is TGTGCCAGCAGCTTAACGGCGGCCGGGGAGCTGTTTTTT.